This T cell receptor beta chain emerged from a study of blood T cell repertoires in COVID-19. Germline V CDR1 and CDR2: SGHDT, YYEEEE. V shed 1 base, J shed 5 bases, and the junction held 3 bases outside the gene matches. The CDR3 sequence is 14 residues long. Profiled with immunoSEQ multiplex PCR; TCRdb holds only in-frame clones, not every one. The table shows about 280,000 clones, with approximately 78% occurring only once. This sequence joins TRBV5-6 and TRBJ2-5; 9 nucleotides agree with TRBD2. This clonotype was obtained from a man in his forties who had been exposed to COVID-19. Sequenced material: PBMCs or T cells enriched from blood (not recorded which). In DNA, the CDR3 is TGTGCCAGCAGCTTGCTAGCGGGATATGAGACCCAGTACTTC. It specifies CASSLLAGYETQYF.